This TCR beta chain emerged from a study of blood T cell repertoires in COVID-19. Study-wide background: The samples span acute and convalescent COVID-19 from the United States, Italy and Spain. The analysed material was cDNA or gDNA that came from T cells, B-cell-depleted T cells, or PBMCs.

In the study's own analysis: Researchers report that nucleated cell counts were estimated from reference gene primer amplification. Produced via immunoSEQ multiplex PCR; TCRdb's table is partial and in-frame only. V and J calls and clone size are copied from that table; D and trimming were computed from the DNA. The table shows 97,000 or so clones, with roughly 80% occurring only once. Germline CDR1 is SGHRS and CDR2 is YFSETQ. The CDR3 is made up of 15 amino acids. Trimming shortened V by 4 bases and J by 0 bases, and 13 bases separated the two germline ends. The clonotype comes from a man aged 65-85 years with active or convalescent COVID-19. This sequence joins TRBV5-1 and TRBJ1-2; D not certain. Sequenced: peripheral blood. This chain's CDR3 is CASSTTLSANYGYTF. Here the CDR3 DNA reads TGCGCCAGCAGCACCACGTTATCGGCTAACTATGGCTACACCTTC.